The 7 T cell receptor beta chains listed next were all sequenced from one sample in a study of type 1 regulatory T cells. TCRdb recomputed calls from the reads with MiXCR, one row per CDR3 protein. The sample holds 60,000 to 70,000 distinct CDR3 sequences, around 49% seen once. Antigens for these TCRs are unknown. The material sequenced was cultured non-Tr1 T cells, either the whole culture or a sorted T cell fraction (not recorded which). The receptors were gathered from a human donor in good health.

In DNA, the CDR3 is TGTGCCAGCAGCGAACAGGGGCAGGGGGAAAAACTGTTTTTT. Protein product: CASSEQGQGEKLFF. The J gene is TRBJ1-4, the V gene TRBV6-1; 7 nucleotides line up with TRBD1. Germline loops: CDR1 MNHNS, CDR2 SASEGT. The CDR3 runs to 14 residues. J lost 8 bases, V lost 6 bases, and 9 bases had no gene match.

This chain uses TRBV7-8 with TRBJ1-1; possible D gene TRBD1, 6 bases. The V end was cut by 1 base, the J end by 11 bases, with 20 bases between. The germline gives CDR1 SGHVS, CDR2 FQNEAQ. There are 15 residues in the CDR3. The CDR3 spells CASSLDGRGGDGAFF. The CDR3 nucleotides read TGTGCCAGCAGCTTAGACGGCAGGGGTGGGGACGGGGCTTTCTTT.

The rearrangement links TRBV6-1 to TRBJ1-5, with 8 bases matching TRBD1. Trimming at V came to 6 bases and at J to 0 bases, leaving 7 bases not matched to a gene. Germline V gene sequence: CDR1 MNHNS, CDR2 SASEGT. The CDR3 is made up of 16 amino acids. CDR3 nucleotides: TGTGCCAGCAGGTCCCCAGGGGGCTATAGCAATCAGCCCCAGCATTTT. Protein: CASRSPGGYSNQPQHF.

The chain links TRBV6-1 to TRBJ2-7, with D uncertain. V was cut by 2 bases and J by 3 bases, with 8 bases left in between. This CDR3 is built from 13 residues. Per germline, CDR1 MNHNS and CDR2 SASEGT. CDR3 sequence reads: CASSEHLIYEQYF. DNA of the CDR3: TGTGCCAGCAGTGAACATTTGATCTACGAGCAGTACTTC.

V and J are TRBV5-1 and TRBJ2-1; 9 bases fit TRBD2. Losses at the gene ends were 2 bases for V and 3 bases for J; bases not matched to a gene: 3. The length of the CDR3 is 15 residues. In germline, CDR1 is SGHRS, CDR2 YFSETQ. In nucleotides, the CDR3 is TGCGCCAGCAGCTTAGGGACTAGCATCTACAATGAGCAGTTCTTC. Protein product: CASSLGTSIYNEQFF.

Comment on this clonotype: A read error may be the cause here, since a much bigger clone is one base away. V and J are TRBV7-2 and TRBJ2-1; the D gene is possibly TRBD1 (5 bases). The V gene's germline CDR1 is SGHTA and CDR2 FQGNSA. With 3 bases removed from V and 5 bases from J, the gap between germline ends came to 14 bases. The CDR3 consists of 15 residues. The CDR3 nucleotides are TGTACCAGCAGCTTTATGGGGCAGGTCAACAATGAGCAGTTCTTC. Encoded protein: CTSSFMGQVNNEQFF. Using reference TRBV7-2 and TRBJ2-1 for the parts outside the CDR3, the full variable domain is GAGVSQSPSNKVTEKGKDVELRCDPISGHTALYWYRQSLGQGLEFLIYFQGNSAPDKSGLPSDRFSAERTGGSVSTLTIQRTQQEDSAVYLCTSSFMGQVNNEQFFGPGTRLTVL.

This clonotype has just a few counts. The chain has TRBV29-1 and TRBJ2-7; TRBD2 is a possible D gene (5 bases). V lost 7 bases to trimming and J lost 7 bases, with 20 bases between them. Germline CDR1 and CDR2: SQVTM and ANQGSEA. The CDR3 extends over 13 amino acids. CDR3 nucleotide sequence: TGCAGCGCCTGGAAACTGATCGGAGGAGAGCAGTACTTC. It is translated as CSAWKLIGGEQYF.